This T cell receptor (beta chain) was sequenced in a study of cytomegalovirus exposure and HLA in healthy donors. Study overall: Researchers found that approximately 77% of under 450 genotyped donors fell within the Caucasian-associated ancestry cluster. Study results and limitations: Reportedly, HLA-A and HLA-B alleles of most subjects were accurately predicted from TCR beta. Cytomegalovirus-associated TCR beta chains were listed, numbering 164.

Both 60 Vbeta primers and 13 Jbeta primers went into the PCR. Profiling relied on immunoSEQ multiplex PCR, and the TCRdb table lists in-frame clones only, not all of them. This listing includes approximately 110,000 clones. The length of the CDR3 is 13 residues. CDR1 is LNHNV and CDR2 is YYDKDF in the germline V gene (reference sequence). Remarks on this clone: The antigen is unknown. The germline gene is not matched at one end of the junction; a read error may be the cause.

This clonotype originated in a man aged 18 to 35 in good health and CMV-seronegative. The sample comprised PBMCs. This chain uses TRBV15 with TRBJ1-2; D is unclear. In DNA, the CDR3 is TGTGTCACCAGCAGGCGATCTACAGAGAGCTACACCTTC. As protein: CVTSRRSTESYTF.